A single sample gave rise to the 5 T cell receptor beta chains below, sequenced in a study of T cells in Graves' hyperthyroidism and ophthalmopathy (dated 2019 in TCRdb). The protocol used for the library was multiplex PCR. Sequencing was performed on an Illumina HiSeq 2000. The TCR beta CDR3 regions were amplified from the RNA transcripts. For the first round of RT-PCR on the TCR CDR3, the HTBI primer set was used together with the Qiagen OneStep RT-PCR kit. The public reads were reprocessed in TCRdb via fastp at Q25 and MiXCR, keeping in-frame beta chains. Identical CDR3 protein sequences are pooled into one entry, listed with their most common genes and DNA. For this sample there are roughly 500,000 distinct CDR3 sequences; about 45% appear just once. Clones ranked in the top ten supply over 15% of the sample. The sequenced sample was peripheral blood or thyroid tissue (not recorded which). These receptors originate from an adult woman with Graves' disease, either hyperthyroidism or ophthalmopathy (not recorded which).

This clonotype has ten or more counts. The V call is TRBV15, the J call TRBJ2-7; tentatively, D is TRBD1 (7 bases). Trimming removed 5 bases from V and 3 bases from J, with 17 bases in between. This CDR3 comprises 15 residues. Per germline, CDR1 LNHNV and CDR2 YYDKDF (reference sequence). The CDR3 loop reads CATSDDGGQIYEQYF. The CDR3 coding sequence is TGTGCCACCAGCGACGACGGGGGACAGATCTACGAGCAGTACTTC.

This clonotype was seen more than once but under ten times. The chain couples TRBV4-2 to TRBJ1-1, with 8 bases fitting TRBD1. This CDR3 has 15 amino acids. CDR1 LGHNA and CDR2 YNFKEQ come from the germline V gene. With V trimmed by 2 bases and J by 0 bases, 2 bases remained unmatched. The CDR3 loop reads CASSQPTGVNTEAFF. The CDR3 DNA follows: TGTGCCAGCAGCCAACCGACAGGGGTGAACACTGAAGCTTTCTTT.

This clonotype was seen ten or more times. The CDR3 DNA reads as TGTGCCAGCAGCGCCTGGACTGTGGGAGGCTACACCTTC. Its translation is CASSAWTVGGYTF. The chain joins TRBV5-8 to TRBJ1-2; D gene ambiguous. This CDR3 region has 13 residues. The V gene lost 4 bases and the J gene lost 8 bases, with 15 bases spanning the gap. Germline assignment: CDR1 SGHTS and CDR2 YDEGEE.

The chain joins TRBV25-1 to TRBJ2-7; 7 bases are a match to TRBD2. V dropped 4 bases and J dropped 2; count of bases not matched to a gene: 11. Per the germline V gene, CDR1 is MGHDK and CDR2 is SYGVNS. The CDR3 sequence is 16 residues long. CDR3 residues: CASSGGDSGRAYEQYF. Here the CDR3 DNA reads TGTGCCAGCAGTGGCGGGGACTCTGGGAGGGCCTACGAGCAGTACTTC.

In nucleotides, the CDR3 is TGTGCCAGCAGTTCCCAGGGTGATCAGCCCCAGTACTTC. It codes for CASSSQGDQPQYF. J is TRBJ2-5 and V is TRBV6-1, with D possibly matching TRBD1 (5 bases). CDR3 length: 13 amino acids. Between the trimmed V and J ends, which lost 5 bases and 9 bases, there was a span of 16 bases. Germline CDR1 reads MNHNS; CDR2 reads SASEGT.